One T cell receptor (beta chain) is described in this entry. Germline V lookup: CDR1 SGHTA, CDR2 FQGTGA. The CDR3 runs to 14 residues. The ends were cut back, 1 base at V and 5 bases at J, with 11 bases in the middle. Original processing notes: Cell counts per sample came from amplifying reference gene primers. This table comes from immunoSEQ multiplex PCR, and its TCRdb copy is limited to in-frame clones, with some not included. V and J calls and clone size follow that table, whereas D and trimming were derived from the DNA. The top ten clones hold roughly 5.4% of a sample with roughly 120,000 clones, about 84% of them seen once. This entry is derived from a study of blood T cell repertoires in COVID-19. The overall study: Samples came from the United States, Italy and Spain, spanning acute and convalescent COVID-19. Sample material is recorded as cDNA or gDNA derived from T cells, B-cell-depleted T cells, or PBMCs.

This clonotype was sampled from a human donor in a cohort sampled during active COVID-19. Sequencing was done on a sample of peripheral blood. This chain uses TRBV7-3 with TRBJ2-5; TRBD1 might be the D (6 bases). DNA of the CDR3: TGTGCCAGCAGCTTAATAGGGGGTGGTGAGACCCAGTACTTC. Protein: CASSLIGGGETQYF.